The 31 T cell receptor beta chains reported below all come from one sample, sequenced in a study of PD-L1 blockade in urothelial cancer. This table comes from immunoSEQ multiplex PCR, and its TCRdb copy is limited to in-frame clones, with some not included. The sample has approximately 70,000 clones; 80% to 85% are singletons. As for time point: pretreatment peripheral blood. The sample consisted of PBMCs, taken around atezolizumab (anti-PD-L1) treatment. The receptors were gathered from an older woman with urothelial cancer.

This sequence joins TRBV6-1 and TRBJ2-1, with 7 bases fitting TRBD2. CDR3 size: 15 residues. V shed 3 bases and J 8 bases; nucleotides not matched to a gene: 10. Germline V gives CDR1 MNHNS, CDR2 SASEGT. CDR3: CASSDSPAGWDEQFF. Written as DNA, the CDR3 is TGTGCCAGCAGTGATAGCCCAGCGGGATGGGATGAGCAGTTCTTC.

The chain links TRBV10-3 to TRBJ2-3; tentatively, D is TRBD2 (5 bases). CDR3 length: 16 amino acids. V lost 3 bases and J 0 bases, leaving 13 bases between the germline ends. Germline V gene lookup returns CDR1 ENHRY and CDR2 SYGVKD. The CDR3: CAISEKGRSSTDTQYF. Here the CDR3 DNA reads TGTGCCATCAGTGAAAAAGGGAGATCTAGCACAGATACGCAGTATTTT.

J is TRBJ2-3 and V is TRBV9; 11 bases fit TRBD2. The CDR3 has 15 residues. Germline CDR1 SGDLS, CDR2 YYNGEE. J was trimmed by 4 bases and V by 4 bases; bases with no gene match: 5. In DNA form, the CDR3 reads TGTGCCAGCAGCACCGGGACTAGCGGTCCAGATACGCAGTATTTT. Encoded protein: CASSTGTSGPDTQYF.

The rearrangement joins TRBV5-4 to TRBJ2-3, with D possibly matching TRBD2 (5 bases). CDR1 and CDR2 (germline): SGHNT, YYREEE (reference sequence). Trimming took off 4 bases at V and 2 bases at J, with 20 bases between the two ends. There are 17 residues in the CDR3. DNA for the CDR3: TGTGCCAGCAGCCCCCCACTTGCGGGCGCCTACACAGATACGCAGTATTTT. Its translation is CASSPPLAGAYTDTQYF.

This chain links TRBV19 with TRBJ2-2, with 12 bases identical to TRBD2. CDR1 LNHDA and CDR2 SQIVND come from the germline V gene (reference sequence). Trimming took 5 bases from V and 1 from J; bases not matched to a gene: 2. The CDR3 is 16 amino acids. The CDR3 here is CASSRLAGVNTGELFF. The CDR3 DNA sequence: TGTGCCAGTAGTCGACTAGCGGGAGTGAACACCGGGGAGCTGTTTTTT.

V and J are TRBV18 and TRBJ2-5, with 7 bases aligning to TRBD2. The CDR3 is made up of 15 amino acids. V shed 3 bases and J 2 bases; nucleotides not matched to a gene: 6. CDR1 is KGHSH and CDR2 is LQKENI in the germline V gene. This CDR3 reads CASSPASGSQETQYF. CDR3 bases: TGTGCCAGCTCACCGGCTAGCGGCTCACAAGAGACCCAGTACTTC.

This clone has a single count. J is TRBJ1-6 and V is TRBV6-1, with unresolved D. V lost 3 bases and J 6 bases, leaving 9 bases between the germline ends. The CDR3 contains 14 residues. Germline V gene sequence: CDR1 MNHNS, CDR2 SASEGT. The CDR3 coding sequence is TGTGCCAGCAGTGACGGGTACCTTAATTCACCCCTCCACTTT. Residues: CASSDGYLNSPLHF.

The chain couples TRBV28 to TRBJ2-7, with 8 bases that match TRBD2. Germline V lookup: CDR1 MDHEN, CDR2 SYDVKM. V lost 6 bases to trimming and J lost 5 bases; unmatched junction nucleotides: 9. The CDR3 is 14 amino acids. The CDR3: CASRVSGSPHEQYF. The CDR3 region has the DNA TGTGCCAGCAGGGTAAGCGGGAGTCCCCACGAGCAGTACTTC.

In DNA, the CDR3 is TGCGCCAGCAGCTCTTCCCGGGACAGACTGAACACTGAAGCTTTCTTT. Its protein is CASSSSRDRLNTEAFF. The rearrangement links TRBV5-1 to TRBJ1-1, with TRBD1 identical over 7 bases. V was clipped by 3 bases and J by 0 bases; unmatched bases: 8. The V gene's germline CDR1 is SGHRS and CDR2 YFSETQ. The CDR3 is 16 amino acids.

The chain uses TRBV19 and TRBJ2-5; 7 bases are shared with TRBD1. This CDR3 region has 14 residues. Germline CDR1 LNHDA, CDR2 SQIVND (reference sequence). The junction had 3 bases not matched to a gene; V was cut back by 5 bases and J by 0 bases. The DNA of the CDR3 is TGTGCCAGTAGTCTGGACAGGAACCAAGAGACCCAGTACTTC. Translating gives CASSLDRNQETQYF.

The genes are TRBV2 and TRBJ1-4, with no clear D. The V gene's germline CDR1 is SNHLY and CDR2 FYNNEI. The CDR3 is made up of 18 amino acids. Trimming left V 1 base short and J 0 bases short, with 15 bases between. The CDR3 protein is CASSEGVRSDTTNEKLFF. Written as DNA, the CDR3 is TGTGCCAGCAGTGAAGGGGTAAGGTCAGACACAACTAATGAAAAACTGTTTTTT.

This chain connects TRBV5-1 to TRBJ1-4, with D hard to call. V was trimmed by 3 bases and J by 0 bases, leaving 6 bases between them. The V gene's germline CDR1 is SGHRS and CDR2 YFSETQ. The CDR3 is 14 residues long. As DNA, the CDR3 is TGCGCCAGCAGCTCCCCTGCAACTAATGAAAAACTGTTTTTT. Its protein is CASSSPATNEKLFF. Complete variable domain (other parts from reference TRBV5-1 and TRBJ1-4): KAGVTQTPRYLIKTRGQQVTLSCSPISGHRSVSWYQQTPGQGLQFLFEYFSETQRNKGNFPGRFSGRQFSNSRSEMNVSTLELGDSALYLCASSSPATNEKLFFGSGTQLSVL.

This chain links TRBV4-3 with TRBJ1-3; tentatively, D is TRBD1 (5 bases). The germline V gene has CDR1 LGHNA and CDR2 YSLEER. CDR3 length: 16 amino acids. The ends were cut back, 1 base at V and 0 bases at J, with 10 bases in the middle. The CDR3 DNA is TGCGCCAGCAGCCAAGGACAGCTTGGCTCTGGAAACACCATATATTTT. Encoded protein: CASSQGQLGSGNTIYF.

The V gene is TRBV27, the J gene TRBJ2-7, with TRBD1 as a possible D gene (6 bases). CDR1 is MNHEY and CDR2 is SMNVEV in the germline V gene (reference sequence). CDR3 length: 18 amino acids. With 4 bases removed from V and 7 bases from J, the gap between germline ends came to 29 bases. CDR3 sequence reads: CASSSSSAGVLPGDEQYF. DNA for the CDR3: TGTGCCAGCAGTTCGTCCTCGGCAGGGGTCCTTCCAGGGGATGAGCAGTACTTC.

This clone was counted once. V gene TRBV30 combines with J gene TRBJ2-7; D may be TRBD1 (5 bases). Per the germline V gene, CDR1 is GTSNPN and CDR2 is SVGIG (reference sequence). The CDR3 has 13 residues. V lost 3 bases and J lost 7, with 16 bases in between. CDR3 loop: CAWRRSGRVEQYF. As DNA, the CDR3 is TGTGCCTGGAGGAGGTCCGGCAGGGTTGAGCAGTACTTC.

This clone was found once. The DNA of the CDR3 is TGTGCCAGCACTTCTCGGACAGGAAGGGAAGAGACCCAGTACTTC. It is translated as CASTSRTGREETQYF. V gene TRBV5-5 combines with J gene TRBJ2-5; 7 bases align to TRBD1. This CDR3 has 15 residues. CDR1 is SGHKS and CDR2 is YYEKEE in the germline V gene (reference sequence). J lost 3 bases, V lost 6 bases, and 11 bases had no gene match. The complete variable domain, with remaining parts taken from reference TRBV5-5 and TRBJ2-5, reads DAGVTQSPTHLIKTRGQQVTLRCSPISGHKSVSWYQQVLGQGPQFIFQYYEKEERGRGNFPDRFSARQFPNYSSELNVNALLLGDSALYLCASTSRTGREETQYFGPGTRLLVL.

The CDR3 is CASVIGGARTDTQYF. The DNA of the CDR3 is TGTGCCAGCGTAATCGGGGGGGCCAGAACAGATACGCAGTATTTT. J is TRBJ2-3 and V is TRBV6-1; TRBD2 matches at 8 bases. The CDR3 contains 15 residues. The ends lost 8 bases at V and 3 bases at J; junction bases unmatched: 10. CDR1 and CDR2 from the germline V gene are MNHNS and SASEGT.

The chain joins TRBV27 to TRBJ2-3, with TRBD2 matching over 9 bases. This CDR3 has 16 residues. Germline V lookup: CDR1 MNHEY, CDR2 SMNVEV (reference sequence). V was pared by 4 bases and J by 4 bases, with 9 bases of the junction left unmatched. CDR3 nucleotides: TGTGCCAGCAGTTCAACGAGCGGGAGGCACGCAGATACGCAGTATTTT. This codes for CASSSTSGRHADTQYF.

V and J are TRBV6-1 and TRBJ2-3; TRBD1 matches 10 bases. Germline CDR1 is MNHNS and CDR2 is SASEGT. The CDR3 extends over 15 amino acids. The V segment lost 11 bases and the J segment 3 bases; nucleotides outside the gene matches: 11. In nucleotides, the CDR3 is TGTGCCGGGGGACGGACAGGGGGTGGAACAGATACGCAGTATTTT. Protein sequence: CAGGRTGGGTDTQYF.

CDR3 nucleotides: TGTGCCAGCTCACCCGGATCGACAGGAACGGTGTACTTC. It is translated as CASSPGSTGTVYF. The V gene is TRBV18, the J gene TRBJ2-7; D perhaps matches TRBD1 (6 bases). Germline V gives CDR1 KGHSH, CDR2 LQKENI. This CDR3 spans 13 amino acids. V lost 3 bases and J lost 12, with 18 bases in between.

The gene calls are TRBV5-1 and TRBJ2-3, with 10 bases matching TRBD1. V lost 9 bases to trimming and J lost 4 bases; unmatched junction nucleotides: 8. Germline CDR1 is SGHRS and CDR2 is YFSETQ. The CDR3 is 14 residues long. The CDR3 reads CATAGQGWPDTQYF. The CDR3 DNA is TGCGCCACCGCGGGACAGGGGTGGCCAGATACGCAGTATTTT.

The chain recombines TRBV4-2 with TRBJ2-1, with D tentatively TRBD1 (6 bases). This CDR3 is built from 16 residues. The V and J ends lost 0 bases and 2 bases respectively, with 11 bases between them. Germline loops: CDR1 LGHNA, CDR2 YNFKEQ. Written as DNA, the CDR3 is TGTGCCAGCAGCCAAGATGGACAGCCGACCTACAATGAGCAGTTCTTC. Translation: CASSQDGQPTYNEQFF.

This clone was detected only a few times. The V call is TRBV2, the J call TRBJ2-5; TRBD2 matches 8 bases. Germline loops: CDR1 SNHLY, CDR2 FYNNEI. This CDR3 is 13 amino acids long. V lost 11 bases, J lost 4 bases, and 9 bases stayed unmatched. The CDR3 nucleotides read TGTGCCCTAGCGGGCCTCCCCCGAGAGACCCAGTACTTC. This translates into CALAGLPRETQYF.

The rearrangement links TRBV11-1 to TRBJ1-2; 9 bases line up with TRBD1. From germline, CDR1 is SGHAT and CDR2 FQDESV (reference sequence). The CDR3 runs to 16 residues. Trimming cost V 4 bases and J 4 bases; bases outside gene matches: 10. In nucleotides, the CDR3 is TGTGCCAGCAGCTCCGAGACGGGACAGGGAGGCTATGGCTACACCTTC. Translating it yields CASSSETGQGGYGYTF.

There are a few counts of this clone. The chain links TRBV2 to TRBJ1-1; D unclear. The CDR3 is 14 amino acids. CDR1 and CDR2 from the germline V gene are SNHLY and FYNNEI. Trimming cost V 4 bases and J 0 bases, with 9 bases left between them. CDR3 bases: TGTGCCAGCAGTGCACTCACAGTGAACACTGAAGCTTTCTTT. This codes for CASSALTVNTEAFF.

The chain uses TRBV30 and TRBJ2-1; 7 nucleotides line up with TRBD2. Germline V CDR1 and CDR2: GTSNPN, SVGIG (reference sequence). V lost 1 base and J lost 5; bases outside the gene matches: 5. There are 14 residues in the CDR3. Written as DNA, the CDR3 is TGTGCCTGGAGTGACGGGAGGTTCCACAATGAGCAGTTCTTC. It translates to CAWSDGRFHNEQFF. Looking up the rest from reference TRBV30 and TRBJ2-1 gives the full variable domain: SQTIHQWPATLVQPVGSPLSLECTVEGTSNPNLYWYRQAAGRGLQLLFYSVGIGQISSEVPQNLSASRPQDRQFILSSKKLLLSDSGFYLCAWSDGRFHNEQFFGPGTRLTVL.

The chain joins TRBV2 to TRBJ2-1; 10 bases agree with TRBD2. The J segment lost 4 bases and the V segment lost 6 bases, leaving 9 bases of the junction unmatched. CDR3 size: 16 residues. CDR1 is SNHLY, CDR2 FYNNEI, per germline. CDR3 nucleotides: TGTGCCAGCAGGTGGAGCCAGCGGGGGGGTTACAATGAGCAGTTCTTC. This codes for CASRWSQRGGYNEQFF.

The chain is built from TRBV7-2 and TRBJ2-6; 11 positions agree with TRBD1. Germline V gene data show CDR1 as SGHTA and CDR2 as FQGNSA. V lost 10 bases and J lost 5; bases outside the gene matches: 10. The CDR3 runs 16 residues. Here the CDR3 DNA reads TGTGCCACAACACTCTGGACAGGGGGCTGGGCCAACGTCCTGACTTTC. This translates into CATTLWTGGWANVLTF.

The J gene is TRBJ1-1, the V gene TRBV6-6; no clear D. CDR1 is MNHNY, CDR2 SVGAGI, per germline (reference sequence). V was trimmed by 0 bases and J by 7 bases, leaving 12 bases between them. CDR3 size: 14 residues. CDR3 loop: CASSYSTGTVEAFF. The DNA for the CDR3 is TGTGCCAGCAGTTACTCTACGGGAACGGTTGAAGCTTTCTTT.

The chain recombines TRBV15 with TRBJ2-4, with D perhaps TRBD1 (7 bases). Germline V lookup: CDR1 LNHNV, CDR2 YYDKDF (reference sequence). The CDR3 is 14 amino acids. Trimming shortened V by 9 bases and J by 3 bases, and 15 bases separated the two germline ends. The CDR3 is CATGGTAIKNIQYF. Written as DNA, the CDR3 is TGTGCCACAGGCGGGACAGCAATCAAAAACATTCAGTACTTC.

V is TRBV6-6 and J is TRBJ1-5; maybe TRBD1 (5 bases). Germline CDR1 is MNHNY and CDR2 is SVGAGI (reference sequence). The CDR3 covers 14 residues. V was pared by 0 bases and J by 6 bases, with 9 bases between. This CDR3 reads CASSYSAGGQPQHF. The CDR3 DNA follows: TGTGCCAGCAGTTACTCCGCGGGGGGTCAGCCCCAGCATTTT.